What follows are 10 T cell receptor beta chains derived from one specimen sequenced in a study of blood T cells in healthy people across ages. Using a J-beta primer mix together with a sample-barcoded 5' primer, a second PCR was run for about 6 to 12 cycles. TCRdb re-called the 5' RACE reads with MiXCR, one entry per CDR3 protein. The sample includes about 940,000 distinct CDR3 sequences, 45% to 50% of them seen just once. The sequenced sample was blood. These receptors were collected from a man aged 30-40 years in good health.

A few counts support this clonotype. The V and J genes are TRBV25-1 and TRBJ2-7; no clear D. The CDR3 has 14 amino acids. V shed 4 bases and J shed 3 bases, with 13 bases lying between them. CDR1 MGHDK and CDR2 SYGVNS come from the germline V gene. Here the CDR3 reads CASSARTGYYEQYF. CDR3 nucleotides: TGTGCCAGCAGTGCCCGGACGGGCTACTACGAGCAGTACTTC.

The chain couples TRBV21-1 to TRBJ2-1; TRBD1, as called in the table, went unchecked against the DNA. TRBV21-1 is described as a pseudogene. This CDR3 has 16 amino acids. The chain's CDR3 is CASSKHGTGIGNEQFF. The DNA of the CDR3 is TGTGCCAGCAGCAAACATGGGACAGGGATAGGGAATGAGCAGTTCTTC.

The chain combines TRBV7-8 with TRBJ1-6; 9 bases match TRBD1. V gave up 5 bases and J gave up 6 bases; unmatched junction bases: 8. Germline CDR1 SGHVS, CDR2 FQNEAQ. The CDR3 is 16 residues long. Here the CDR3 DNA reads TGTGCCAGCAGCACAAAGGGACAGGGACCTAATTCACCCCTCCACTTT. It yields the protein CASSTKGQGPNSPLHF.

The chain combines TRBV7-2 with TRBJ2-5, with D possibly TRBD1 on 6 matching bases. V was clipped by 2 bases and J by 4 bases, with 17 bases between them. The germline V gene has CDR1 SGHTA and CDR2 FQGNSA. This CDR3 is built from 16 residues. The CDR3, as DNA: TGTGCCAGCAGCTTAAACAGGGTAGGCGGCGGAGAGACCCAGTACTTC. Translation gives CASSLNRVGGGETQYF.

The chain carries TRBV4-1 and TRBJ1-5; D remains ambiguous. This CDR3 is 14 amino acids long. Trimming took 0 bases from V and 4 from J, leaving 7 bases between them. Germline assignment: CDR1 MGHRA and CDR2 YSYEKL. CDR3 sequence reads: CASSQDTTNQPQHF. In DNA form, the CDR3 reads TGCGCCAGCAGCCAAGATACTACGAATCAGCCCCAGCATTTT.

This clonotype turned up a few times. The chain recombines TRBV4-3 with TRBJ2-1; TRBD2 agrees at 8 bases. CDR3 length equals 16 residues. Germline assignment: CDR1 LGHNA and CDR2 YSLEER. V was pared by 0 bases and J by 7 bases, with 8 bases of the junction left unmatched. The CDR3 DNA follows: TGCGCCAGCAGCCAAGATCCCAGCGGGGGTTGGAATGAGCAGTTCTTC. Amino acid sequence: CASSQDPSGGWNEQFF.

Note on this clonotype: One end of the junction varies from germline; a read error may be responsible. V is TRBV12-3 or TRBV12-4 and J is TRBJ2-6, with D maybe TRBD1 (6 bases). There are 14 residues in the CDR3. CDR3 amino acids: CTSSTGPGANVLTF. In DNA form, the CDR3 reads TGTACCAGCAGTACAGGGCCTGGGGCCAACGTCCTGACTTTC.

The count of this clonotype is one. The chain links TRBV15 to TRBJ2-7; TRBD1 matches at 8 bases. The CDR3 runs 14 residues. Germline values: CDR1 LNHNV, CDR2 YYDKDF (reference sequence). V lost 5 bases to trimming and J lost 2 bases; unmatched junction nucleotides: 5. For the CDR3, the DNA is TGTGCCACCAGCGTACCGGGACAGGCCTACGAGCAGTACTTC. Encoded protein: CATSVPGQAYEQYF. The full variable domain, in which reference TRBV15 and TRBJ2-7 provide the parts outside the CDR3, is DAMVIQNPRYQVTQFGKPVTLSCSQTLNHNVMYWYQQKSSQAPKLLFHYYDKDFNNEADTPDNFQSRRPNTSFCFLDIRSPGLGDTAMYLCATSVPGQAYEQYFGPGTRLTVT.

The chain has TRBV5-5 and TRBJ2-1, with TRBD2 matching 7 bases. Germline-derived CDR1 and CDR2 are SGHKS and YYEKEE (reference sequence). This CDR3 is 15 amino acids long. J gave up 8 bases and V 4 bases, and 12 bases lay outside the gene matches. CDR3 loop: CASSDRWGGDYEQFF. In nucleotides, the CDR3 is TGTGCCAGCAGCGACCGCTGGGGGGGGGATTATGAGCAGTTCTTC. The complete variable domain, with remaining parts taken from reference TRBV5-5 and TRBJ2-1, reads DAGVTQSPTHLIKTRGQQVTLRCSPISGHKSVSWYQQVLGQGPQFIFQYYEKEERGRGNFPDRFSARQFPNYSSELNVNALLLGDSALYLCASSDRWGGDYEQFFGPGTRLTVL.

The V and J genes are TRBV19 and TRBJ2-7, with D tentatively TRBD1 (5 bases). The J call may be faulty, since TRBJ2-4 better matches the DNA end. CDR1 is LNHDA, CDR2 SQIVND, per germline (reference sequence). CDR3 length: 13 amino acids. The CDR3 spells CASKISGSNIQYF. The CDR3 region has the DNA TGTGCCAGTAAGATTTCAGGGTCGAACATTCAGTACTTC.